This TCR beta chain was captured in a study of T cells after yellow fever vaccination. General study results and limits: A faster peak, day 5 versus 15, was reached by the weaker secondary response. Booster samples showed a return of most primary-vaccination clones (approximately 96% CD4, about 88% CD8). A small share of clonotypes appeared in both CD4 and CD8 compartments.

Universal primer sites and UMIs were introduced during 5'RACE template-switching synthesis of TCR cDNA. In TCRdb, the 5' RACE reads were re-called with MiXCR into one record per CDR3 protein. The table lists under 550,000 distinct CDR3 sequences, roughly a fifth of them singletons. The germline gives CDR1 MNHEY, CDR2 SVGEGT. Germline trimming cut 6 bases from V and 5 bases from J; bases unmatched to any gene: 9. CDR3 length equals 15 residues. This clonotype was detected only a few times. What it binds is unknown. This clonotype was obtained from a young man who received the YFV17D yellow fever vaccine. This material consisted of PBMCs, taken less than 25 days after the first yellow fever vaccination. This rearrangement joins TRBV6-2 or TRBV6-3 to TRBJ1-5; TRBD1 agrees at 8 bases. CDR3 DNA: TGTGCCAGCAGCAGAACCGGGACAGGAGATCAGCCCCAGCATTTT. This encodes CASSRTGTGDQPQHF.